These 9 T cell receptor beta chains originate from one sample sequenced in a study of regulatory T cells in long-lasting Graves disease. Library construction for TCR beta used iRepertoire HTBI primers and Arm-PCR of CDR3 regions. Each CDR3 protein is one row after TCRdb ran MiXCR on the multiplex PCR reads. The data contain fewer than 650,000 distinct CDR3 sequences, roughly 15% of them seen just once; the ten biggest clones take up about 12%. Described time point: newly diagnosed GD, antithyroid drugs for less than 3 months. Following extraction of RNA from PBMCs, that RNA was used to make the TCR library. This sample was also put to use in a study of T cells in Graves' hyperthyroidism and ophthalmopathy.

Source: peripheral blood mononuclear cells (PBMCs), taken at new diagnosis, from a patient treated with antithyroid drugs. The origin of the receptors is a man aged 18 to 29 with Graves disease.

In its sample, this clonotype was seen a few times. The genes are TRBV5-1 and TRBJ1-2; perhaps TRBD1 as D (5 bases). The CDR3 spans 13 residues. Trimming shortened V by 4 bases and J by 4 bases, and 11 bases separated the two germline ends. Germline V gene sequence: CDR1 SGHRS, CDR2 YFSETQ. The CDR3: CASSEAGLYGYTF. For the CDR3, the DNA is TGCGCCAGCAGCGAGGCAGGGCTCTATGGCTACACCTTC.

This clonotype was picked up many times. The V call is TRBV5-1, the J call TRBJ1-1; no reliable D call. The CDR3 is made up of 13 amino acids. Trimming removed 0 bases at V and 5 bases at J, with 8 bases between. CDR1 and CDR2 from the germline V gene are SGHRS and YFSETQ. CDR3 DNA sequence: TGCGCCAGCAGCTTGGCCGTGGGGACTGAAGCTTTCTTT. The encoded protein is CASSLAVGTEAFF.

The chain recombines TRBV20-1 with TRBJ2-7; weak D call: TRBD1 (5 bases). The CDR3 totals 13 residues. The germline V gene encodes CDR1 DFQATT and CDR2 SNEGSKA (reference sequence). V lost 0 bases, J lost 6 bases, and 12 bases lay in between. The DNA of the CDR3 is TGCAGTGCTAGAGACAGGGCTGGGATCGAGCAGTACTTC. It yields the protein CSARDRAGIEQYF.

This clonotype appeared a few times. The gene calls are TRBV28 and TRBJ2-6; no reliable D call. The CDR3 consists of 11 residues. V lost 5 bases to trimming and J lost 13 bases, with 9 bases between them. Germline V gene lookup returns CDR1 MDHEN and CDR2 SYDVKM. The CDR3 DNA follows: TGTGCCAGCAGTAAAGGCCGGGTCCTGACTTTC. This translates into CASSKGRVLTF.

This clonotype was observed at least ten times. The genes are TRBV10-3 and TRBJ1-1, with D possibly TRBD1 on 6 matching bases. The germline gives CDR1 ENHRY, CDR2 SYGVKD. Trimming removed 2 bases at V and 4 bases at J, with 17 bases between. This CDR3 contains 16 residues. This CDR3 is CAISESTGRLSTEAFF. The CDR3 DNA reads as TGTGCCATCAGTGAGAGTACAGGGCGACTTTCCACTGAAGCTTTCTTT.

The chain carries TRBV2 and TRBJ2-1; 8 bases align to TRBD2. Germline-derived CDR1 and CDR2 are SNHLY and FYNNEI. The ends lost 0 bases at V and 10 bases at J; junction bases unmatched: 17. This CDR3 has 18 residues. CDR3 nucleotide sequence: TGTGCCAGCAGTGAAGCGGATCCGGGACTAGTAAGTCGCGGCGAGCAGTTCTTC. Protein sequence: CASSEADPGLVSRGEQFF.

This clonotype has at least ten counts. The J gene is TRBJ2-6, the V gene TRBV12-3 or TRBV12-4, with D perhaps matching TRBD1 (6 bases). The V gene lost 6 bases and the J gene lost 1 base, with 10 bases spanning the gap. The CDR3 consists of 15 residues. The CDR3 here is CASRPTGSGANVLTF. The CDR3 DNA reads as TGTGCCAGCAGGCCCACAGGGTCTGGGGCCAACGTCCTGACTTTC.

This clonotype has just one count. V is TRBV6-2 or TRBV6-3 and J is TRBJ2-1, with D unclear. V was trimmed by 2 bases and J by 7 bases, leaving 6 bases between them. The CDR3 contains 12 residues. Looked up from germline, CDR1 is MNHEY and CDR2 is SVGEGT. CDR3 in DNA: TGTGCCAGCAGTTACGATCCGAATGAGCAGTTCTTC. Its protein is CASSYDPNEQFF.

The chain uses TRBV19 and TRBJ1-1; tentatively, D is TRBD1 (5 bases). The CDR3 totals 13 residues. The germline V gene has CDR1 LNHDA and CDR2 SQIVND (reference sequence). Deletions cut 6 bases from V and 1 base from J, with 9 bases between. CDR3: CASRSGQNTEAFF. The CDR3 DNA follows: TGTGCCAGTAGATCAGGGCAGAACACTGAAGCTTTCTTT. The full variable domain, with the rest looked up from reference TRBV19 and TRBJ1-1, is DGGITQSPKYLFRKEGQNVTLSCEQNLNHDAMYWYRQDPGQGLRLIYYSQIVNDFQKGDIAEGYSVSREKKESFPLTVTSAQKNPTAFYLCASRSGQNTEAFFGQGTRLTVV.